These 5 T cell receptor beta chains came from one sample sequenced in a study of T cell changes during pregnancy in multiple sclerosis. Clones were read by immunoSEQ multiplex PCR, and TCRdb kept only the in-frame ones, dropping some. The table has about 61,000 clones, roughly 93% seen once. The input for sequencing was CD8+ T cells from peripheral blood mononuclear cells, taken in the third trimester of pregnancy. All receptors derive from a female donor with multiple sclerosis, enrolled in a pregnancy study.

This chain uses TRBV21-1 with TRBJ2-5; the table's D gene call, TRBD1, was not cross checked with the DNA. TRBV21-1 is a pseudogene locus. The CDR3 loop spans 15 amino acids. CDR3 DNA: TGTGCCAGGAGGTGGGGGGACAGGGGAAGAGAGACCCAGTACTTC. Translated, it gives CARRWGDRGRETQYF.

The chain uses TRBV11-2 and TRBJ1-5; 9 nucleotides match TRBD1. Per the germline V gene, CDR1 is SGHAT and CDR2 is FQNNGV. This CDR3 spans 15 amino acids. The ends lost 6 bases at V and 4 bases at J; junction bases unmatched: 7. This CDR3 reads CASSAQGAGNQPQHF. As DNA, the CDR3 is TGTGCCAGCAGTGCACAGGGGGCAGGTAATCAGCCCCAGCATTTT.

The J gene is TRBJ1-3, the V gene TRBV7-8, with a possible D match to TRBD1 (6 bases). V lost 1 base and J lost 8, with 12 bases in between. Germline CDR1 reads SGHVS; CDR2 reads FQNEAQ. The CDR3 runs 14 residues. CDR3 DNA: TGTGCCAGCAGCTTAGTATACAGGGAAGACACCATATATTTT. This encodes CASSLVYREDTIYF.

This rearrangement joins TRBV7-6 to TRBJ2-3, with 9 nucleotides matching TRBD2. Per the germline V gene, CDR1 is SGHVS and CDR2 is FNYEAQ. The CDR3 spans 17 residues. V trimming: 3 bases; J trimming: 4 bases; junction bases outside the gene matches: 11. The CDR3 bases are TGTGCCAGCAGCTTGAGGGCAAGGACTAGCGTGGCAGATACGCAGTATTTT. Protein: CASSLRARTSVADTQYF.

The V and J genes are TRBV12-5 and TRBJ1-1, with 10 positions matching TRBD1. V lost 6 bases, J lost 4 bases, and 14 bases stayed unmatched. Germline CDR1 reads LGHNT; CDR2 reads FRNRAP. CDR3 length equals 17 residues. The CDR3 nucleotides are TGTGCTAGTGGCAGCACCTTGGGACAGGGGATGAGCACTGAAGCTTTCTTT. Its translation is CASGSTLGQGMSTEAFF.